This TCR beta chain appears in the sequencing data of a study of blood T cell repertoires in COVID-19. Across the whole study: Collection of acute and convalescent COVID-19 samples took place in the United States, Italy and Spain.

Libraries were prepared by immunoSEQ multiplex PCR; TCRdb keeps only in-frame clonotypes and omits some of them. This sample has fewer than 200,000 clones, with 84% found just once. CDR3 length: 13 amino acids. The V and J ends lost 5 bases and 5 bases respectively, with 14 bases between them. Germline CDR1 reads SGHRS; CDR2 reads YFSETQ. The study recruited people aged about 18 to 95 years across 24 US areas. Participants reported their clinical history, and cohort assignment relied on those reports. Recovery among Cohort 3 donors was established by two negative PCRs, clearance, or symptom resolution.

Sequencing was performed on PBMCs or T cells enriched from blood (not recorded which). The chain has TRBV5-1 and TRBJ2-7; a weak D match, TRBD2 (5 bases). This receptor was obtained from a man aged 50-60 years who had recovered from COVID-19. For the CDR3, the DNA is TGCGCCAGCAGTAGTGGGGAGCTCAACGAGCAGTACTTC. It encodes CASSSGELNEQYF.